Listed below are T cell receptor beta chains from one sample, sequenced in a study of neurological immune-mediated disorders. MiXCR, applied by TCRdb to the 5' RACE reads, yields one record per CDR3 protein. This sample has more than 50,000 distinct CDR3 sequences, with about 10% found just once. The sample taken for sequencing was PBMCs. The source of these receptors is a man aged 55 to 69 in good health. Both conserved end residues are part of each CDR3. Fields, in order: J gene, V gene, clone size, D gene, CDR3 DNA, CDR3 protein. The D gene is left open where the match is weak. Expanded clones are given a class, and other clones once, few, many or no size at all.

TRBJ2-7	TRBV29-1	-	-	TGCAGCGTTGAATTGAATCGGGCGGGCAAAGCCTACGAGCAGTACTTC	CSVELNRAGKAYEQYF
TRBJ2-2	TRBV12-3/TRBV12-4	many	TRBD2	TGTGCCAGCAGTCGATGGGGACTAGCGGGGGTGGCCGGGGAGCTGTTTTTT	CASSRWGLAGVAGELFF
TRBJ1-1	TRBV14	many	-	TGTGCCAGCAGCCAGAGGGTCGTGAACACTGAAGCTTTCTTT	CASSQRVVNTEAFF
TRBJ2-1	TRBV29-1	many	TRBD1	TGCAGCGTTGATAACAGGGGGGATGAGCAGTTCTTC	CSVDNRGDEQFF
TRBJ2-1	TRBV12-3/TRBV12-4	-	-	TGTGCCAACCGGGTTGGGGTTGAGCAGTTCTTC	CANRVGVEQFF
TRBJ1-2	TRBV12-3/TRBV12-4	many	-	TGTGCCAGCAGGCTCCAGGGTCAGTCGTACTATGGCTACACCTTC	CASRLQGQSYYGYTF
TRBJ2-1	TRBV7-2	-	-	TGTGCCAGCAGCACACAGGGCCGAATTTACAATGAGCAGTTCTTC	CASSTQGRIYNEQFF
TRBJ2-1	TRBV20-1	many	-	TGCAGTGCCCAGGGAGGGGGGGGCCGAAATGAGCAGTTCTTC	CSAQGGGGRNEQFF
TRBJ2-1	TRBV24-1	many	TRBD1	TGTGCCACCAGCCACCCGGGACAGGGGGCCTATGAGCAGTTCTTC	CATSHPGQGAYEQFF
TRBJ1-2	TRBV5-6	few	-	TGTGCCAGCAGCTCGGGAGAGGGTAGCGGCTACACCTTC	CASSSGEGSGYTF
TRBJ2-3	TRBV2	-	TRBD2	TGTGCCAGCAGTGAGCTGGGACTAGCACCCACAGATACGCAGTATTTT	CASSELGLAPTDTQYF
TRBJ2-5	TRBV7-7	many	TRBD1	TGTGCCAGCAGCTACGGACAGGGGGGTCAAGAGACCCAGTACTTC	CASSYGQGGQETQYF
TRBJ1-6	TRBV27	many	-	TGTGCCAGCAGTGTGGGGATTGGGTATAATTCACCCCTCCACTTT	CASSVGIGYNSPLHF
TRBJ2-3	TRBV7-2	few	-	TGTGCCAGCAGCTTAGCTCGGGGCTCCACAGATACGCAGTATTTT	CASSLARGSTDTQYF
TRBJ1-1	TRBV6-6	many	TRBD1	TGTGCCAGCAAAGACAGGGTTGGGGACACTGAAGCTTTCTTT	CASKDRVGDTEAFF
TRBJ2-1	TRBV24-1	many	TRBD1	TGTGCCACCAGTGATTTGGGGACGGGACAGGGGGCGCTGAATGAGCAGTTCTTC	CATSDLGTGQGALNEQFF
TRBJ2-7	TRBV20-1	many	-	TGCAGTGCCCGGAAGGACTACGAGCAGTACTTC	CSARKDYEQYF
TRBJ2-7	TRBV28	-	-	TGTGCCAGCAGCCCGACACAGGGTAACTCCTACGAGCAGTACTTC	CASSPTQGNSYEQYF
TRBJ1-1	TRBV6-1	few	TRBD1	TGTGCCAGCGCCCCTCCAACAGGGGTCCCTGAAGCTTTCTTT	CASAPPTGVPEAFF
TRBJ2-3	TRBV5-1	many	-	TGCGCCAGCAGCCCGGAAGTCCCCAGGGATACGCAGTATTTT	CASSPEVPRDTQYF
TRBJ2-3	TRBV5-1	many	TRBD2	TGCGCCAGCAGCTTGGCGGGGGGGCACGATACGCAGTATTTT	CASSLAGGHDTQYF
TRBJ2-3	TRBV6-6	few	-	TGTGCCAGCAGCTTAGGACTGGCGCCAGATACGCAGTATTTT	CASSLGLAPDTQYF
TRBJ1-4	TRBV29-1	many	-	TGCAGCGTTGATGCGGGGGTGGGTGAAAAACTGTTTTTT	CSVDAGVGEKLFF
TRBJ2-2	TRBV20-1	many	TRBD1	TGCAGTGCCCCGAGGACAGGGGCGAGCGGGGAGCTGTTTTTT	CSAPRTGASGELFF
TRBJ2-1	TRBV6-2/TRBV6-3	many	TRBD2	TGTGCCAGCAGCCCCTTAGCGGGGGAATATGAGCAGTTCTTC	CASSPLAGEYEQFF
TRBJ1-1	TRBV5-1	many	-	TGCGCCAGCAGCTTGGAGGGAAACAGCCCAGCTTTCTTT	CASSLEGNSPAFF
TRBJ1-2	TRBV5-1	many	TRBD1	TGCGCCAGCAGCTCCGGACAGGGCGGATTTTATGGCTACACCTTC	CASSSGQGGFYGYTF
TRBJ2-1	TRBV6-2/TRBV6-3	many	-	TGTGCCAGCAGTCCCCCGGGGGGCGGGGTCCTAAATGAGCAGTTCTTC	CASSPPGGGVLNEQFF
TRBJ2-5	TRBV20-1	many	-	TGCAGTGCTAAGGAGGTCCGAGAGACCCAGTACTTC	CSAKEVRETQYF
TRBJ1-4	TRBV6-6	many	-	TGTGCCAGCAGTTCCCGCAGGGAACCTGGGAGTGAAAAACTGTTTTTT	CASSSRREPGSEKLFF
TRBJ1-1	TRBV6-5	many	-	TGTGCCAGCACCGCCCGCGGACAAGCCTCTGAAGCTTTCTTT	CASTARGQASEAFF
TRBJ1-3	TRBV7-9	many	-	TGTGCCAGCAGCCCGCTAACAGGGACTGGAAACACCATATATTTT	CASSPLTGTGNTIYF
TRBJ2-3	TRBV5-6	many	TRBD2	TGTGCCAGCAGCCCCGCGGGGGGGTCTGCGGATACGCAGTATTTT	CASSPAGGSADTQYF
TRBJ2-7	TRBV28	many	TRBD1	TGTGCCATCCACGGGGGACAGGGTTCCTACGAGCAGTACTTC	CAIHGGQGSYEQYF
TRBJ2-3	TRBV7-9	-	TRBD2	TGTGCCAGCAGCTCGGGGCGGGGGAAGACAGATACGCAGTATTTT	CASSSGRGKTDTQYF
TRBJ1-6	TRBV20-1	few	-	TGCAGTGCTAGAGGAATGGGGGGGTTCGATTCACCCCTCCACTTT	CSARGMGGFDSPLHF
TRBJ2-1	TRBV20-1	many	-	TGCAGTGCTACCAGCGGCCCCGAGCAGTTCTTC	CSATSGPEQFF
TRBJ1-2	TRBV2	many	-	TGTGCCAGGCGAGCTATCCACGACTCTAACTATGGCTACACCTTC	CARRAIHDSNYGYTF
TRBJ2-7	TRBV5-1	many	-	TGCGCCAGCAAACCCTACAGGGAGGATGAATACGAGCAGTACTTC	CASKPYREDEYEQYF
TRBJ2-2	TRBV20-1	many	-	TGCAGTGCTAGGGGACCGGGCCCCGGGGCCGGGGAGCTGTTTTTT	CSARGPGPGAGELFF
TRBJ2-3	TRBV7-2	many	-	TGTGCCAGCAGCCAAAGGCAGGCAGATACGCAGTATTTT	CASSQRQADTQYF
TRBJ2-5	TRBV7-2	many	TRBD2	TGTGCCAGCAGCTTCCCTAGGGCTAGCGGGGGGTCCGGAGAGACCCAGTACTTC	CASSFPRASGGSGETQYF
TRBJ2-7	TRBV7-7	medium-sized	-	TGTGCCAGCAGCTTGGCCAGGGAGTACGAGCAGTACTTC	CASSLAREYEQYF
TRBJ2-3	TRBV20-1	many	-	TGCAGTGTCCCTAAGACGGCACAGGATACGCAGTATTTT	CSVPKTAQDTQYF
TRBJ2-5	TRBV12-3/TRBV12-4	many	-	TGTGCCAGCAGTGGGAATTGGGCTCAGGAGACCCAGTACTTC	CASSGNWAQETQYF
TRBJ1-1	TRBV20-1	-	-	TGCAGTGCTAGACCTCGCCAGGGTAGGGGTACTGAAGCTTTCTTT	CSARPRQGRGTEAFF
TRBJ1-5	TRBV20-1	many	-	TGCAGTGCTACCCCCGGGGCAGTCAACAATCAGCCCCAGCATTTT	CSATPGAVNNQPQHF
TRBJ2-1	TRBV12-3/TRBV12-4	many	-	TGTGCCAGCAGCCCCCTCCGGTGGGAGACGAGCAGCCGCGAGCAGTTCTTC	CASSPLRWETSSREQFF
TRBJ2-2	TRBV4-2	-	-	TGTGCCAGCAGCCAAGACCCACTAGGTGGGGACACCGGGGAGCTGTTTTTT	CASSQDPLGGDTGELFF
TRBJ2-7	TRBV7-2	many	TRBD2	TGTGCCAGCAGCCCTGGACTAGCGGTTTACTACGAGCAGTACTTC	CASSPGLAVYYEQYF